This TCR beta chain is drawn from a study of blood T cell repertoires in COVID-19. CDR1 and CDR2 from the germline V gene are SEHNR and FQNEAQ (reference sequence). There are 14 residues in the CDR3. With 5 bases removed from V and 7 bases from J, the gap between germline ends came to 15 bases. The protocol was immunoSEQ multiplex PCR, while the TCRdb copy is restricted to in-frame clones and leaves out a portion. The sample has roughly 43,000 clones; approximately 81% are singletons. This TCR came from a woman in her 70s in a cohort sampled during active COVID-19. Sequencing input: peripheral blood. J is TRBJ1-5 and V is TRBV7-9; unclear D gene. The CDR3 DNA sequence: TGTGCCAGCAGCCTCGGTGCTATAAGCCAGCCCCAGCATTTT. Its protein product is CASSLGAISQPQHF. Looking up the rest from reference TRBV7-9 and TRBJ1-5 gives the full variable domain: DTGVSQNPRHKITKRGQNVTFRCDPISEHNRLYWYRQTLGQGPEFLTYFQNEAQLEKSRLLSDRFSAERPKGSFSTLEIQRTEQGDSAMYLCASSLGAISQPQHFGDGTRLSIL.